The T cell receptor beta chain described here comes from a study of T cells after yellow fever vaccination. General observations from the study: High-abundance clonotypes from the bulk population could contaminate FACS-sorted repertoires. A weaker but faster secondary response was observed, peaking on day 5 versus 15. Overall, a small share of clonotypes was seen in both CD4 and CD8 compartments.

Germline V gene lookup returns CDR1 SGHTA and CDR2 FQGNSA. The V gene lost 5 bases and the J gene lost 4 bases, with 12 bases spanning the gap. There are 14 residues in the CDR3. This clonotype was seen at least ten times. Antigen unknown. Template-switching 5'RACE yielded the TCR cDNA; a universal primer site and UMIs were added in the process. TCRdb re-derived calls from the 5' RACE reads in MiXCR, one entry per CDR3 protein. This sample has 500,000 to 650,000 distinct CDR3 sequences; about 14% occur once, and the top ten carry over 11%. This sequence was found in a man aged 25-45 years who received the YFV17D yellow fever vaccine. This chain joins TRBV7-2 and TRBJ2-1; the D gene is possibly TRBD1 (8 bases). The starting material was PBMCs, obtained on the day of the yellow fever booster vaccination. CDR3 nucleotide sequence: TGTGCCAGCAGCCTACAGGGGGGGTACAATGAGCAGTTCTTC. Translation gives CASSLQGGYNEQFF.